This T cell receptor (beta chain) was sequenced during a study of cytomegalovirus exposure and HLA in healthy donors. Findings and limits, study-wide: Cytomegalovirus-associated status was assigned to about 150 TCR beta chains. A later analysis linked a missense variant in DCLRE1C to the trimming of TCR beta V and J genes. A previous analysis found most TCR beta V segments productive roughly 87% or roughly 30% of the time. The study assumed roughly uniform donor sequencing depth for presence/absence analyses.

Points on this clone: Its matching antigen is unknown.

The CDR3 has 19 amino acids. V lost 4 bases to trimming and J lost 6 bases; unmatched junction nucleotides: 16. In germline, CDR1 is MGHRA, CDR2 YSYEKL. The primer mix had 60 Vbeta and 13 Jbeta primers. Libraries were prepared by immunoSEQ multiplex PCR; TCRdb keeps only in-frame clonotypes and omits some of them. Among under 250,000 clones listed, approximately 82% were seen once. The J gene is TRBJ2-3, the V gene TRBV4-1; TRBD2 agrees at 13 bases. The clonotype was recovered from a woman aged 55-70 years in good health and CMV-seropositive. Specimen: PBMCs. The CDR3: CASSRTTSGRARFLDTQYF. Here the CDR3 DNA reads TGCGCCAGCAGCCGTACTACTAGCGGGAGGGCCCGGTTCCTGGATACGCAGTATTTT.